What follows is one TCR beta chain and its context. The data originate from a study of blood T cell repertoires in COVID-19. Study-wide context: Spain, Italy and the United States supplied samples that represented acute and convalescent COVID-19.

Produced via immunoSEQ multiplex PCR; TCRdb's table is partial and in-frame only. The table has about 300,000 clones, roughly 85% seen once. Germline assignment: CDR1 SNHLY and CDR2 FYNNEI. This CDR3 has 15 amino acids. V was pared by 6 bases and J by 2 bases, with 6 bases of the junction left unmatched. This receptor was taken from a woman aged 45-60 years who had recovered from COVID-19. The sequenced sample consisted of peripheral blood. The chain employs TRBV2 and TRBJ2-2; TRBD1 agrees at 7 bases. Here the CDR3 DNA reads TGTGCCAGCAGAACCGGGACAGATAACACCGGGGAGCTGTTTTTT. This gives the protein CASRTGTDNTGELFF. The entire variable domain, with the rest obtained from reference TRBV2 and TRBJ2-2, is as follows: EPEVTQTPSHQVTQMGQEVILRCVPISNHLYFYWYRQILGQKVEFLVSFYNNEISEKSEIFDDQFSVERPDGSNFTLKIRSTKLEDSAMYFCASRTGTDNTGELFFGEGSRLTVL.